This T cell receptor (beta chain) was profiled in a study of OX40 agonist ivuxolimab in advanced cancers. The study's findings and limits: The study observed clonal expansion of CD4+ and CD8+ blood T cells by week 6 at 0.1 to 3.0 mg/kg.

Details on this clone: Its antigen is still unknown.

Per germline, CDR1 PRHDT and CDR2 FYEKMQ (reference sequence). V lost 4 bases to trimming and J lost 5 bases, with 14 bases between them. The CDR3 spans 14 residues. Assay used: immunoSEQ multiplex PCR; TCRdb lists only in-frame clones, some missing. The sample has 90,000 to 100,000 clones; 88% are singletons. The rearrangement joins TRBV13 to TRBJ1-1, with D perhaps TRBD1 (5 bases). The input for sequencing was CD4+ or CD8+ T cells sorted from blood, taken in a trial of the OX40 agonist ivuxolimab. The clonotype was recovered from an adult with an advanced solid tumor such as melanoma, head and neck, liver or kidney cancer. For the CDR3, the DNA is TGTGCCAGCAGCTCCGTGCAGGGCTCGACTGAAGCTTTCTTT. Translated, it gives CASSSVQGSTEAFF. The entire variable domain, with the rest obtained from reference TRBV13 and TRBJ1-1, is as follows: AAGVIQSPRHLIKEKRETATLKCYPIPRHDTVYWYQQGPGQDPQFLISFYEKMQSDKGSIPDRFSAQQFSDYHSELNMSSLELGDSALYFCASSSVQGSTEAFFGQGTRLTVV.